Listed below are T cell receptor beta chains from one sample, sequenced in a study of T cells in Graves' hyperthyroidism and ophthalmopathy. MiXCR was run by TCRdb on the multiplex PCR reads, yielding one entry per CDR3 protein. The table includes 550,000 to 700,000 distinct CDR3 sequences, roughly 14% detected once. The sequenced material came from blood. The source of these receptors is a woman between 40 and 50 years old with Graves' ophthalmopathy. The CDR3 runs from the conserved cysteine through the conserved F or W. D genes are given only for firm matches.

NA	TRBJ1-1	13	TRBV5-6	CASSSVSGSEAFF
NA	TRBJ2-2	13	TRBV20-1	CSARIGYTGELFF
NA	TRBJ2-5	11	TRBV20-1	CSARGSETQYF
NA	TRBJ2-7	15	TRBV12-3/TRBV12-4	CASSLSGGGIYEQYF
TRBD1	TRBJ1-1	16	TRBV7-3	CASSPQGQGMNTEAFF
TRBD1	TRBJ1-5	14	TRBV7-2	CASSYRGGTQPQHF
NA	TRBJ1-1	14	TRBV7-3	CASSLFPEGTEAFF
NA	TRBJ2-3	14	TRBV11-1	CASSQGNSADTQYF
NA	TRBJ1-2	12	TRBV24-1	CATGDRSYGYTF
TRBD2	TRBJ2-7	18	TRBV11-2	CASSLNPPGLAGSYEQYF
NA	TRBJ1-2	13	TRBV12-3/TRBV12-4	CASSLLKNYGYTF
TRBD2	TRBJ2-4	16	TRBV5-1	CASSLASSGQGSIQYF
NA	TRBJ1-2	12	TRBV30	CAWVGGNYGYTF
NA	TRBJ1-1	13	TRBV30	CAWERGENTEAFF
NA	TRBJ2-5	14	TRBV5-6	CASSLAGPEGTQYF
TRBD1	TRBJ2-7	15	TRBV10-3	CAISEPGQGSHEQYF
NA	TRBJ2-6	16	TRBV28	CASSTTGYSGANVLTF
TRBD1	TRBJ1-1	13	TRBV29-1	CSVPGTAVTEAFF
NA	TRBJ2-7	13	TRBV5-1	CASSFYWGYEQYF
TRBD1	TRBJ2-5	14	TRBV27	CASSARGREETQYF
NA	TRBJ1-5	15	TRBV28	CASRLPTGPDQPQHF
TRBD1	TRBJ2-5	13	TRBV7-9	CASITGVAETQYF
NA	TRBJ1-2	14	TRBV5-1	CASSLGWTGYGYTF
TRBD1	TRBJ2-2	12	TRBV29-1	CSVTGATGELFF
TRBD1	TRBJ1-3	14	TRBV30	CAWKDRSPGNTIYF
NA	TRBJ2-5	12	TRBV7-2	CASSLAVETQYF
NA	TRBJ2-4	14	TRBV7-2	CASSPPLGGGIQYF
NA	TRBJ2-7	16	TRBV11-1	CASSFCLWPAVCEQYF
NA	TRBJ2-7	13	TRBV30	CAWSGVPTYEQYF
NA	TRBJ2-2	15	TRBV6-1	CASSRGQLNTGELFF
NA	TRBJ1-6	14	TRBV28	CASSRNGGYSPLHF
TRBD2	TRBJ2-5	16	TRBV6-2/TRBV6-3	CASSSLLAGRQETQYF
TRBD1	TRBJ2-5	15	TRBV12-3/TRBV12-4	CASSPGTANQETQYF
NA	TRBJ1-6	16	TRBV6-1	CASSELAGASNSPLHF
NA	TRBJ1-2	13	TRBV7-2	CASSLVRNDGYTF
TRBD1	TRBJ2-5	13	TRBV4-1	CASSQETRDRKYF
NA	TRBJ1-1	13	TRBV18	CASSSDQGTEAFF
TRBD1	TRBJ2-5	17	TRBV18	CASSPRTGGRYQETQYF
TRBD2	TRBJ2-7	16	TRBV6-4	CASSDGASGSPYEQYF
NA	TRBJ2-7	16	TRBV5-1	CASSFFRAGGAYEQYF
TRBD2	TRBJ2-2	16	TRBV7-8	CASSLRVLWGGGELFF
NA	TRBJ2-7	15	TRBV6-2/TRBV6-3	CASSPGTGLIYEQYF
NA	TRBJ2-7	16	TRBV12-3/TRBV12-4	CASSAPGGVDSDEQYF
TRBD2	TRBJ2-2	16	TRBV6-2/TRBV6-3	CASSYVLAGGSGELFF